This T cell receptor beta chain was sequenced for a study of shared clonotypes between healthy human individuals. This CDR3 contains 15 residues. V dropped 0 bases and J dropped 8; count of bases not matched to a gene: 6. The germline V gene encodes CDR1 MNHEY and CDR2 SVGAGI. Donors were healthy HIV-negative adults without recent acute infections or vaccinations. Original processing methods: Quality scores were absent from the junction-only immunoSEQ sequences, so filtering differed. The method was immunoSEQ multiplex PCR; TCRdb's version includes in-frame clones alone and lacks a portion of them. V and J calls and clone size are given by that table; D and trimming were obtained from the DNA. The repertoire includes roughly 500,000 clones, around 73% of them detected once, and about 11% sits in the top ten.

The chain has TRBV6-5 and TRBJ2-1, with 8 bases lining up with TRBD2. The sequencing sample was made of PBMCs. This clonotype originated in a middle-aged woman in good health. Some clones in this sample may be carry-over from other donors' samples. CDR3 sequence: CASSYSVAGIDEQFF. The CDR3 region has the DNA TGTGCCAGCAGTTACTCGGTAGCGGGAATCGATGAGCAGTTCTTC.